Below, 11 T cell receptor beta chains from the same sample are listed, as sequenced in a study of human T cells and chemical hapten exposure. One entry per CDR3 protein results from TCRdb running MiXCR on the RACE reads. The data contain about 76,000 distinct CDR3 sequences, 13% of them seen just once; the ten biggest clones take up around 5.7%. The time point was: patch test 3, about 24 weeks after DPC sensitization. Treatment indicated: therapeutic diphenylcyclopropenone sensitization with weekly scalp DPC. The sequenced sample was whole blood, obtained in connection with sensitization to the hapten diphenylcyclopropenone (DPC). The receptor source for this set is a woman in her fifties or sixties with alopecia areata. Some clones in this sample may be carry-over from other donors' samples.

This clonotype was counted between two and nine times. The CDR3 region is CASSLGQGGPVNTEAFF. The CDR3 DNA is TGTGCCAGCAGCTTGGGACAGGGTGGCCCCGTGAACACTGAAGCTTTCTTT. J is TRBJ1-1 and V is TRBV7-9; the match to TRBD1 covers 9 bases. The V gene's germline CDR1 is SEHNR and CDR2 FQNEAQ (reference sequence). The CDR3 loop spans 17 amino acids. The J segment lost 0 bases and the V segment lost 3 bases, leaving 8 bases of the junction unmatched.

The CDR3 spells CSVVGQVLPQFF. CDR3 in DNA: TGCAGCGTTGTGGGACAGGTACTTCCGCAGTTCTTC. V usage is TRBV29-1 and J usage is TRBJ2-1, with 8 bases fitting TRBD1. Per the germline V gene, CDR1 is SQVTM and CDR2 is ANQGSEA. The CDR3 runs to 12 residues. Trimming removed 4 bases from V and 12 bases from J; junction bases left unmatched: 8.

This clonotype was counted ten times or more. In DNA form, the CDR3 reads TGCGCCAGCACCCACCGTACAGGGAGTACAAAGACCCAGTACTTC. Protein: CASTHRTGSTKTQYF. V usage is TRBV5-1 and J usage is TRBJ2-5; tentatively, D is TRBD1 (6 bases). The germline V gene encodes CDR1 SGHRS and CDR2 YFSETQ. CDR3 length: 15 amino acids. Trimming left V 6 bases short and J 6 bases short, with 21 bases between.

This clonotype has only a few counts. V and J are TRBV6-6 and TRBJ1-1; TRBD1 matches at 7 bases. The trim removed 6 bases at V and 3 bases at J, leaving 7 bases unmatched. Germline loops: CDR1 MNHNY, CDR2 SVGAGI (reference sequence). This CDR3 contains 14 residues. Here the CDR3 DNA reads TGTGCCAGCAGCCGACAGGGCGAATACACTGAAGCTTTCTTT. The encoded protein is CASSRQGEYTEAFF.

This chain joins TRBV11-2 and TRBJ2-1; no clear D. The V end was cut by 5 bases, the J end by 5 bases, with 13 bases between. Germline V gives CDR1 SGHAT, CDR2 FQNNGV. This CDR3 spans 14 amino acids. This chain's CDR3 is CASSPVRGHNEQFF. CDR3 in DNA: TGTGCCAGCAGCCCAGTCCGTGGGCACAATGAGCAGTTCTTC.

The chain couples TRBV6-5 to TRBJ2-7, with D uncertain. The CDR3 consists of 13 residues. V lost 8 bases and J 0 bases, leaving 11 bases between the germline ends. Looked up from germline, CDR1 is MNHEY and CDR2 is SVGAGI. The CDR3 reads CASGPTSSYEQYF. DNA of the CDR3: TGTGCCAGCGGACCCACGAGCTCCTACGAGCAGTACTTC.

This clonotype has only a few counts. The chain employs TRBV10-3 and TRBJ2-3, with D tentatively TRBD2 (6 bases). CDR1 is ENHRY, CDR2 SYGVKD, per germline. With 6 bases removed from V and 5 bases from J, the gap between germline ends came to 9 bases. The CDR3 sequence is 12 residues long. In nucleotides, the CDR3 is TGTGCCATCAGCGGGGGTGGAGATACGCAGTATTTT. Residues: CAISGGGDTQYF.

This clonotype was counted only a few times. This chain joins TRBV9 and TRBJ1-3, with D perhaps TRBD1 (5 bases). The CDR3 runs to 12 residues. Germline assignment: CDR1 SGDLS and CDR2 YYNGEE. V was pared by 3 bases and J by 13 bases, with 14 bases between. The CDR3 is CASSGEQVEIYF. The CDR3 bases are TGTGCCAGCAGCGGGGAACAGGTGGAAATATATTTT.

This chain connects TRBV25-1 to TRBJ1-2; no reliable D call. Trimming stripped 4 bases from V and 1 base from J, with 4 bases between. From germline, CDR1 is MGHDK and CDR2 SYGVNS. This CDR3 contains 12 residues. CDR3: CASSANNYGYTF. The CDR3 DNA reads as TGTGCCAGCAGTGCCAATAACTATGGCTACACCTTC.

This clonotype has at least ten counts. The rearrangement joins TRBV11-2 to TRBJ2-7; 10 positions match TRBD2. Germline CDR1 and CDR2: SGHAT and FQNNGV. The CDR3 spans 14 residues. J lost 8 bases, V lost 3 bases, and 7 bases had no gene match. CDR3 bases: TGTGCCAGCAGCTTCGGTGGTAGCGGGAGGAAGCAGTACTTC. This sequence encodes CASSFGGSGRKQYF.

The chain employs TRBV29-1 and TRBJ1-4; D remains ambiguous. Germline V gives CDR1 SQVTM, CDR2 ANQGSEA. This CDR3 has 13 amino acids. Trimming took off 3 bases at V and 7 bases at J, with 12 bases between the two ends. CDR3 sequence (DNA): TGCAGCGTTGACGAGGGTGGCGGTGAAAAACTGTTTTTT. Protein: CSVDEGGGEKLFF.